The 3 T cell receptor beta chains in this list originate from one sample, sequenced in a study of shared clonotypes between healthy human individuals. Clones were read by immunoSEQ multiplex PCR, and TCRdb kept only the in-frame ones, dropping some. The repertoire holds roughly 1,800,000 clones, with just under 95% as singletons. As defined, naive CD8 cells were CD45RO-negative and positively selected for CCR7, with terminally differentiated effector memory CD45RA+ cells excluded. What was sequenced was naive CD8+ T cells sorted from blood. The receptors stem from a man aged 18 to 29 in good health.

The chain uses TRBV7-9 and TRBJ2-5; tentatively, D is TRBD1 (5 bases). Trimming removed 3 bases at V and 2 bases at J, with 10 bases between. CDR3 length equals 14 residues. Germline V gene lookup returns CDR1 SEHNR and CDR2 FQNEAQ (reference sequence). CDR3 sequence: CASSFTTEQETQYF. CDR3 nucleotide sequence: TGTGCCAGCAGCTTCACGACAGAACAAGAGACCCAGTACTTC. Based on the CDR3 plus reference TRBV7-9 and TRBJ2-5, the full variable domain is DTGVSQNPRHKITKRGQNVTFRCDPISEHNRLYWYRQTLGQGPEFLTYFQNEAQLEKSRLLSDRFSAERPKGSFSTLEIQRTEQGDSAMYLCASSFTTEQETQYFGPGTRLLVL.

V usage is TRBV6-6 and J usage is TRBJ2-1; the match to TRBD2 covers 7 bases. V lost 8 bases to trimming and J lost 1 base; unmatched junction nucleotides: 2. Germline CDR1 and CDR2: MNHNY and SVGAGI (reference sequence). CDR3 length: 13 residues. As DNA, the CDR3 is TGTGCCAGCCTAGCGGAGTCCTACAATGAGCAGTTCTTC. Protein product: CASLAESYNEQFF.

The genes are TRBV4-1 and TRBJ1-4; D is ambiguous. Germline CDR1 reads MGHRA; CDR2 reads YSYEKL. The ends were cut back, 6 bases at V and 7 bases at J, with 9 bases in the middle. This CDR3 comprises 12 residues. CDR3 residues: CASRDLGEKLFF. In nucleotides, the CDR3 is TGCGCCAGCAGGGACCTGGGTGAAAAACTGTTTTTT.